Listed here are 7 T cell receptor beta chains from one sample, sequenced in a study of blood T cell repertoires in COVID-19. Sequencing was performed with immunoSEQ multiplex PCR; in TCRdb, only in-frame clones are kept and a portion is missing. The sample has over 200,000 clones, about 85% seen once; the top ten hold roughly 12%. Sequencing was done on a sample of peripheral blood. All receptors come from a woman aged 18-29 years who had recovered from COVID-19.

This chain connects TRBV9 to TRBJ2-1, with unresolved D. Germline values: CDR1 SGDLS, CDR2 YYNGEE. The CDR3 loop spans 17 amino acids. Deletions cut 0 bases from V and 1 base from J, with 14 bases between. The CDR3 DNA is TGTGCCAGCAGCGTAGAAACACAGAGTAGGTCCTACAATGAGCAGTTCTTC. Its translation is CASSVETQSRSYNEQFF.

The chain carries TRBV28 and TRBJ1-1; unclear D gene. Trimming took 5 bases from V and 1 from J, leaving 8 bases between them. This CDR3 region has 13 residues. Per the germline V gene, CDR1 is MDHEN and CDR2 is SYDVKM. CDR3: CASSPAGNTEAFF. In DNA form, the CDR3 reads TGTGCCAGCAGTCCCGCAGGGAACACTGAAGCTTTCTTT.

The chain is built from TRBV30 and TRBJ1-2; the D gene is possibly TRBD1 (5 bases). CDR3 length equals 15 residues. From germline, CDR1 is GTSNPN and CDR2 SVGIG (reference sequence). V lost 0 bases, J lost 4 bases, and 15 bases lay in between. CDR3 region: CAWSVWGGRPYGYTF. As DNA, the CDR3 is TGTGCCTGGAGTGTCTGGGGCGGAAGGCCCTATGGCTACACCTTC.

V gene TRBV4-3 combines with J gene TRBJ2-7, with TRBD2 matching 7 bases. Germline CDR1 is LGHNA and CDR2 is YSLEER. J was trimmed by 2 bases and V by 0 bases; bases with no gene match: 4. This CDR3 comprises 15 residues. The CDR3 nucleotides read TGCGCCAGCAGCCAAGATTGGGGGGGACCCTACGAGCAGTACTTC. Encoded protein: CASSQDWGGPYEQYF.

This chain's CDR3 is CASAASETYEQYF. The CDR3 nucleotides read TGTGCCAGCGCAGCTAGCGAAACCTACGAGCAGTACTTC. This chain uses TRBV9 with TRBJ2-7; D is possibly TRBD2 (6 bases). Germline V CDR1 and CDR2: SGDLS, YYNGEE. Trimming took 7 bases from V and 2 from J, leaving 13 bases between them. The CDR3 spans 13 residues.

DNA of the CDR3: TGTGCCAGTAACTTAGGAGGAGGACCTAGCACAGATACGCAGTATTTT. This translates into CASNLGGGPSTDTQYF. The rearrangement links TRBV19 to TRBJ2-3, with D possibly being TRBD2 (5 bases). CDR3 length: 16 amino acids. Germline CDR1 is LNHDA and CDR2 is SQIVND (reference sequence). With 7 bases removed from V and 0 bases from J, the gap between germline ends came to 17 bases.

The chain is built from TRBV11-2 and TRBJ2-1; 8 nucleotides match TRBD2. This CDR3 has 16 residues. The trim removed 2 bases at V and 5 bases at J, leaving 8 bases unmatched. Germline V gene lookup returns CDR1 SGHAT and CDR2 FQNNGV. The CDR3, as DNA: TGTGCCAGCAGCTTAAGGGAGCGGGAGCCCCACAATGAGCAGTTCTTC. Residues: CASSLREREPHNEQFF.